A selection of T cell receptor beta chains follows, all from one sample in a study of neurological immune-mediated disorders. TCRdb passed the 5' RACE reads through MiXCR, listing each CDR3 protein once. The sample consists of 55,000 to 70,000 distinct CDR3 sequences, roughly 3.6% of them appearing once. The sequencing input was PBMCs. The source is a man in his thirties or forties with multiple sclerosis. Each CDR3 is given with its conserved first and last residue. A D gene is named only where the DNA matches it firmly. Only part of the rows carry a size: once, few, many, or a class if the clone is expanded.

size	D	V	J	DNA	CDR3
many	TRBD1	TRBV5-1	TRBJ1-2	TGCGCCAGCAGCCAGGGACAGGGGGCAAACTATGGCTACACCTTC	CASSQGQGANYGYTF
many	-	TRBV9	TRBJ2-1	TGTGCCAGCAGTGCCTCGGACGTGGGTGAGCAGTTCTTC	CASSASDVGEQFF
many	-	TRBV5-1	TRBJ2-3	TGCGCCAGCAGCGTCGGCTTCACAGATACGCAGTATTTT	CASSVGFTDTQYF
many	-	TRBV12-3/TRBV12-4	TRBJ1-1	TGTGCCAGCAGTTACCACCGGACGGCCGGGCATTACACTGAAGCTTTCTTT	CASSYHRTAGHYTEAFF
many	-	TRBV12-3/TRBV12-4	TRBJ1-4	TGTGCCAGCAGTCCCAGGGGAGTGGATGAAAAACTGTTTTTT	CASSPRGVDEKLFF
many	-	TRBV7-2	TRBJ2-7	TGTGCCAGCAGCAAGAGGAGAGGACCCCATAACGAGCAGTACTTC	CASSKRRGPHNEQYF
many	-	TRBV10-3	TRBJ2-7	TGTGCCATCAGTACGTTATCAGGGGAAGCGGAGTACTTC	CAISTLSGEAEYF
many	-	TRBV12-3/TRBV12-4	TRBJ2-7	TGTGCCAGCAGTCGACGGCTAGAAAGGGGCTCCTACGAGCAGTACTTC	CASSRRLERGSYEQYF
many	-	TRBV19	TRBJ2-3	TGTGCCAGTAGTAGAAGGGACACAGATACGCAGTATTTT	CASSRRDTDTQYF
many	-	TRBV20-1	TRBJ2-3	TGCAGTGCTCAAGGGTCTGGGGTAGATACGCAGTATTTT	CSAQGSGVDTQYF
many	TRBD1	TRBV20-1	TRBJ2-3	TGCAGTGCTAGGCGTACGGGACAGATTAAAACAGATACGCAGTATTTT	CSARRTGQIKTDTQYF
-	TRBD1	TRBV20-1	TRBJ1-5	TGCAGTGCACGCCCGGGACAGGGGGATCAGCCCCAGAATTTT	CSARPGQGDQPQNF
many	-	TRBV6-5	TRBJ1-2	TGTGCCAGCAGACGGAACGGACAAATTAACTATGGCTACACCTTC	CASRRNGQINYGYTF
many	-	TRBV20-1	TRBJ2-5	TGCAGTGCGGGGGTGGGGACCCAGTACTTC	CSAGVGTQYF
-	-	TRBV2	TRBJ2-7	TGTGCCAGCAGTCCTACCTACGAGCAGTACTTC	CASSPTYEQYF
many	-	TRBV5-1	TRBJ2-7	TGCGCCAGCAGCCTGACAGGCCGCTCCTACGAGCAGTACTTC	CASSLTGRSYEQYF
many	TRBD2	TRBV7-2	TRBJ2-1	TGTGCCAGCAGACGGGGGGTTGGAAATGAGCAGTTCTTC	CASRRGVGNEQFF
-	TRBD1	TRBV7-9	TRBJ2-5	TGTGCCAGCAGTGACAGGGTAGGAGAGACCCAGTACTTC	CASSDRVGETQYF
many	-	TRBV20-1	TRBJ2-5	TGCAGTGCTAGAGAATGGAACCAAGAGACCCAGTACTTC	CSAREWNQETQYF
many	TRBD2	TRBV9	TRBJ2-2	TGTGCCAGCAGCCTTACTAGCGGGGTCGGGGAGCTGTTTTTT	CASSLTSGVGELFF
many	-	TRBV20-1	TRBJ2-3	TGCAGTGCTACCCTACGGCCTGAAGGGGCAGATACGCAGTATTTT	CSATLRPEGADTQYF
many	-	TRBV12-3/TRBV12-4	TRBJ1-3	TGTGCCAGCAGTCCTACACGCCGCTCTGGAAACACCATATATTTT	CASSPTRRSGNTIYF
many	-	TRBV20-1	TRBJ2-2	TGCAGTGCTAGTTCGATGAACACCGGGGAGCTGTTTTTT	CSASSMNTGELFF
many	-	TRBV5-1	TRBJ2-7	TGCGCCAGCAGCCCGGAGGGGGCCGGCTACGAGCAGTACTTC	CASSPEGAGYEQYF
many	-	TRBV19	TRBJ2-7	TGTGCCAGTAGTATCAGGAGGGACGAGCAGTACTTC	CASSIRRDEQYF
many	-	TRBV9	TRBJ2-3	TGTGCCAGCAGCGTAGAGGGGGGAGGCACAGATACGCAGTATTTT	CASSVEGGGTDTQYF
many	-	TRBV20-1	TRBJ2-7	TGCAGTGCTAGAGATGGTAGCCTCTACGAGCAGTACTTC	CSARDGSLYEQYF
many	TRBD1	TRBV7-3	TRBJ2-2	TGTGCCAGCAGCGAGGGGGCGGACACCGGGGAGCTGTTTTTT	CASSEGADTGELFF
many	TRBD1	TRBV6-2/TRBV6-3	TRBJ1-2	TGTGCCAGCAGTTACTCGGGGACAGCAAACTATGGCTACACCTTC	CASSYSGTANYGYTF
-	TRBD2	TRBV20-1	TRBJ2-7	TGCAGTGCTACAGGACTAGCGGCCTCCTACGAGCAGTACTTC	CSATGLAASYEQYF
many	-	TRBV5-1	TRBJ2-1	TGCGCCAGCAGCCCCCCCGGGAGCAATGAGCAGTTCTTC	CASSPPGSNEQFF
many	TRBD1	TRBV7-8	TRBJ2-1	TGTGCCAGCAGGGTGACAGGGGCCGGAGGTGAGCAGTTCTTC	CASRVTGAGGEQFF
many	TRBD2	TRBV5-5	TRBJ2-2	TGTGCCAGCAGCTTGGCGGGAGGGCGCAACACCGGGGAGCTGTTTTTT	CASSLAGGRNTGELFF
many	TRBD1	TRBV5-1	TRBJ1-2	TGCGCCAGCAGCTTGGCCGGGACAGGAAACTATGGCTACACCTTC	CASSLAGTGNYGYTF
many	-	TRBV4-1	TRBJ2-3	TGCGCCAGCAGCCAAGCCCCGGCAGATACGCAGTATTTT	CASSQAPADTQYF
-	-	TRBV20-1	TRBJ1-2	TGCAGTGCTACGAGTTATGGCTACACCTTC	CSATSYGYTF
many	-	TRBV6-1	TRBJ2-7	TGTGCCAGCAGGGGACTCGGTCGCGAGCAGTACTTC	CASRGLGREQYF
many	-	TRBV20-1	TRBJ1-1	TGCAGTGCTACCAAGCTGGGGAGCTTGGGGAACACTGAAGCTTTCTTT	CSATKLGSLGNTEAFF
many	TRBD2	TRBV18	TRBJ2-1	TGTGCCAGCTCGACTAGCGGGGGCTCCTACAATGAGCAGTTCTTC	CASSTSGGSYNEQFF
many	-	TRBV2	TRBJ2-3	TGTGCCAGCAGAATGGCAGGGAGCACAGATACGCAGTATTTT	CASRMAGSTDTQYF
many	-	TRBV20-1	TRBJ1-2	TGCAGTGCTATCGACAGCTCTAACTATGGCTACACCTTC	CSAIDSSNYGYTF
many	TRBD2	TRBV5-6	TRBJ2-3	TGTGCCAGCAGCTTAATAGCGGGGGGCAACCCGTATTTT	CASSLIAGGNPYF
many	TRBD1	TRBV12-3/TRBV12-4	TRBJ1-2	TGTGCCAGCAGTCCGGGACAGAATTTTGGAGGCTACACCTTC	CASSPGQNFGGYTF
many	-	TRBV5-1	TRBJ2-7	TGCGCCAGCAGCTTGGAGTTCGGGTCTGAGCAGTACTTC	CASSLEFGSEQYF
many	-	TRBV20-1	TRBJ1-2	TGCAGTGCTAGAGAAATACAGGGTCTTGGCTACACCTTC	CSAREIQGLGYTF
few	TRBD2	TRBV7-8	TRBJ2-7	TGTGCCAGCAGTTCAGGAGGGCGGGGGGAGTACGAGCAGTACTTC	CASSSGGRGEYEQYF
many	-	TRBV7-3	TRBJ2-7	TGTGCCAGCAGCTCATTAGGCGGGGCAAACTACGAGCAGTACTTC	CASSSLGGANYEQYF
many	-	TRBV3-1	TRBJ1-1	TGTGCCAGCAGCCGGGTGAACACTGAAGCTTTCTTT	CASSRVNTEAFF
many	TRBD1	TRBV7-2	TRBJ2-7	TGTGCCAGCAGCATACAGGGGAGCCCCTACGAGCAGTACTTC	CASSIQGSPYEQYF
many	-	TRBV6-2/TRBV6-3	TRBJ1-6	TGTGCCAGCAGTACGGCGGGCAGCGGCGGATCGGCCCTCCACTTT	CASSTAGSGGSALHF
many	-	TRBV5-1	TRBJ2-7	TGCGCCAGCAGCTTGGCAGCGTCCTACGAGCAGTACTTC	CASSLAASYEQYF
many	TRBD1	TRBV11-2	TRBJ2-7	TGTGCCAGCAGCTTAGTGGAAGGGACAGGGGGGGTCTACGAGCAGTACTTC	CASSLVEGTGGVYEQYF
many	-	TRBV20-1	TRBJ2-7	TGCAGTGCTAGCCTGCCCGGGCGGTACGAGCAGTACTTC	CSASLPGRYEQYF
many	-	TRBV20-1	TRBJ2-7	TGCAGTGCTAGTATGGCCCATTCTTCCTACGAGCAGTACTTC	CSASMAHSSYEQYF
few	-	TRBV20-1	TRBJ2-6	TGCAGTGCTAGTGGCCCAAAGGGAACCTCTGGGGCCAACGTCCTGACTTTC	CSASGPKGTSGANVLTF
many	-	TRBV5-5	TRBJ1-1	TGTGCCAGCAGCTACGACGGGGCTCGGGCAGCTTTCTTT	CASSYDGARAAFF
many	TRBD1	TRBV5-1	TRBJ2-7	TGCGCCAGCAGCCCGACAGGGGGCCACGAGCAGTACTTC	CASSPTGGHEQYF